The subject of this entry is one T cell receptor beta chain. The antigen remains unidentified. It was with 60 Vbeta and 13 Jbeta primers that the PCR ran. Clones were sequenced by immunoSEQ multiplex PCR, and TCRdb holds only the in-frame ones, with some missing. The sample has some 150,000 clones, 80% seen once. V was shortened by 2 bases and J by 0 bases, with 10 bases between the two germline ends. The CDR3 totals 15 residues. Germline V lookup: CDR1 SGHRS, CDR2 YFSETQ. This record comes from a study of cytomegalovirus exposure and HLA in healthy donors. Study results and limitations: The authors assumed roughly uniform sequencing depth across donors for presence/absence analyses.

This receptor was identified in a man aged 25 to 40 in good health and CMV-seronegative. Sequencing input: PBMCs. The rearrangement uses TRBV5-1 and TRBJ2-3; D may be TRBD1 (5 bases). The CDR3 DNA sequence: TGCGCCAGCAGCTTTTATCGACAGAGCACAGATACGCAGTATTTT. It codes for CASSFYRQSTDTQYF.